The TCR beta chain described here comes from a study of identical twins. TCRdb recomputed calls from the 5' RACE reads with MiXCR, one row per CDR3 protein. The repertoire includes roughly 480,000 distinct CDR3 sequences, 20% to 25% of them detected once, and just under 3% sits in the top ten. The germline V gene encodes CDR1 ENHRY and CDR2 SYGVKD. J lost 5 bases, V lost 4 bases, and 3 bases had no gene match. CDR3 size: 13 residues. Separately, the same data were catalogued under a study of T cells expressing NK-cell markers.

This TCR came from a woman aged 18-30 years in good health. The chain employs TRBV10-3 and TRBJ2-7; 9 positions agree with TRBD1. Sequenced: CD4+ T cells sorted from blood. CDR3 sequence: CAISGRTGDEQYF. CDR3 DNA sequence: TGTGCCATCAGTGGGAGGACAGGGGACGAGCAGTACTTC.